Listed below are T cell receptor beta chains from one sample, sequenced in a study of immune characterization of retroperitoneal liposarcoma. TCRdb redid the calling of the PCR reads with MiXCR, one entry per CDR3 protein. The sample records approximately 13,000 distinct CDR3 sequences, 47% being singletons. Sequenced: tumor tissue. These receptors were collected from a female donor with retroperitoneal liposarcoma. Both conserved end residues are part of each CDR3. The order of the fields is CDR3 protein, CDR3 DNA, V gene, J gene, clone size, D gene. D genes are given only for firm matches. Not every row has a clone size; where given, it reads once, few, many or a size class.

CASSRDISNQPQHF,TGTGCCAGCAGCCGAGACATTAGCAATCAGCCCCAGCATTTT,TRBV7-2,TRBJ1-5,many,NA
CASSFSGTSSYEQYF,TGTGCCAGCAGTTTCTCCGGGACTAGCTCCTACGAGCAGTACTTC,TRBV27,TRBJ2-7,NA,TRBD2
CASSPGHSYEQYF,TGTGCCAGCAGTCCGGGCCACTCCTACGAGCAGTACTTC,TRBV6-1,TRBJ2-7,NA,NA
CASSTLRGAEQYF,TGTGCCAGCAGCACGTTAAGGGGTGCGGAGCAGTACTTC,TRBV6-1,TRBJ2-7,many,NA
CASSFLVGSYNEQFF,TGTGCCAGCAGCTTCCTAGTGGGTTCCTACAATGAGCAGTTCTTC,TRBV6-5,TRBJ2-1,few,NA
CASSSSGSRETQFF,TGTGCCAGCAGCTCTAGCGGGAGCAGAGAGACCCAGTTCTTC,TRBV7-2,TRBJ2-1,medium-sized,TRBD2
CASRDRGNTNYGYTF,TGTGCCAGCAGGGACAGGGGAAATACTAACTATGGCTACACCTTC,TRBV6-1,TRBJ1-2,NA,TRBD1
CASSFRTGADTDTQYF,TGTGCCAGCAGCTTTCGGACAGGGGCAGACACAGATACGCAGTATTTT,TRBV11-3,TRBJ2-3,few,TRBD1
CATRRDRFTGELFF,TGTGCCACCCGCCGAGACAGGTTCACCGGGGAGCTGTTTTTT,TRBV6-1,TRBJ2-2,NA,NA
CASSREGTYQETQYF,TGTGCCAGCAGTAGAGAAGGGACTTACCAAGAGACCCAGTACTTC,TRBV27,TRBJ2-5,NA,NA
CARGGSQAYEQYF,TGTGCCAGGGGGGGCAGCCAGGCCTACGAGCAGTACTTC,TRBV6-4,TRBJ2-7,NA,NA
CASSEKQGASSYNEQFF,TGTGCCAGCAGTGAAAAACAGGGGGCGAGCTCCTACAATGAGCAGTTCTTC,TRBV25-1,TRBJ2-1,NA,TRBD1
CASTRQSVRTEAFF,TGTGCCAGCACCCGACAGTCGGTCCGCACTGAAGCTTTCTTT,TRBV12-3/TRBV12-4,TRBJ1-1,few,NA
CASSEALASYNEQFF,TGTGCCAGCAGTGAAGCGCTAGCTTCCTACAATGAGCAGTTCTTC,TRBV6-1,TRBJ2-1,few,NA
CASSEGGTLETQFF,TGTGCCAGCAGTGAAGGTGGGACCCTGGAGACCCAGTTCTTC,TRBV6-1,TRBJ2-1,large,NA
CASSLKNIQYF,TGTGCCAGCAGCCTCAAAAACATTCAGTACTTC,TRBV3-1,TRBJ2-4,NA,NA
CASSPTSYQGASEQYF,TGTGCCAGCAGTCCCACCTCTTATCAGGGGGCCAGCGAGCAGTACTTC,TRBV12-3/TRBV12-4,TRBJ2-7,few,TRBD1
CASIGGPNQETQYF,TGTGCCAGCATAGGGGGACCAAACCAAGAGACCCAGTACTTC,TRBV12-3/TRBV12-4,TRBJ2-5,medium-sized,NA
CASSTDANSQETQYF,TGTGCCAGCAGTACAGACGCCAACTCCCAAGAGACCCAGTACTTC,TRBV6-8,TRBJ2-5,NA,NA
CASRGPDRQPYNEQYF,TGCGCCAGCAGGGGCCCGGACAGGCAACCCTACAATGAGCAGTACTTC,TRBV10-2,TRBJ2-7,NA,TRBD1
CASSLGGNNEAFF,TGTGCCAGCAGCTTAGGGGGGAACAATGAAGCTTTCTTT,TRBV7-4,TRBJ1-1,NA,NA
CASSFPGGSTDTQYF,TGTGCCAGCAGCTTCCCCGGGGGGAGCACAGATACGCAGTATTTT,TRBV7-2,TRBJ2-3,many,TRBD2